This T cell receptor beta chain was sequenced in a study of response to subunit inactivated influenza vaccine. A single record per CDR3 protein comes from TCRdb applying MiXCR to the RT-PCR reads. The sample yields more than 550,000 distinct CDR3 sequences, about 11% seen once. The CDR3 is 12 residues long. Trimming cost V 7 bases and J 10 bases, with 15 bases left between them. Germline CDR1 and CDR2: SNHLY and FYNNEI. These data are also associated with another study on T cells expressing NK-cell markers. In that study: TCR beta cDNA was made by 5'RACE template switching with UMIs. Sorted CD3+CD56-NKG2C+, CD3+CD56+NKG2C- and CD3+CD56+NKG2C+ T cells were the source of the TCR beta repertoires. Topping the CD3+CD56-NKG2C+ fraction as well were these clonotypes, in a handful of donors. Expanded NKG2C+ T cell clones had unclear HCMV specificity.

The specimen was PBMCs from blood, collected on the day of vaccination. The J gene is TRBJ2-3, the V gene TRBV2; D not resolved. The TCR was taken from a man in his forties or fifties who received an inactivated influenza vaccine. CDR3 DNA: TGTGCCAGCACCCCGAACCCTTTTGCGCAGTATTTT. It yields the protein CASTPNPFAQYF.